Presented here are 15 T cell receptor beta chains from one specimen sequenced in a study of T cell responses to AZD1222 COVID-19 vaccine. Libraries were prepared by immunoSEQ multiplex PCR; TCRdb keeps only in-frame clonotypes and omits some of them. The sample includes some 150,000 clones, 82% seen only once; the top ten take over 4%. The source was peripheral blood, collected on day 0 of MenACWY control vaccination. The receptors were sampled from an adult in good health.

The J gene is TRBJ1-1, the V gene TRBV4-1; 9 nucleotides line up with TRBD1. The CDR3 spans 14 residues. J was trimmed by 5 bases and V by 3 bases; bases with no gene match: 4. Germline V gives CDR1 MGHRA, CDR2 YSYEKL. For the CDR3, the DNA is TGCGCCAGCAGCCATTCGGACAGGGGAACTGAAGCTTTCTTT. It is translated as CASSHSDRGTEAFF.

The chain uses TRBV29-1 and TRBJ2-7, with 8 bases identical to TRBD2. This CDR3 is built from 14 residues. CDR1 is SQVTM, CDR2 ANQGSEA, per germline. Trimming removed 7 bases from V and 6 bases from J; junction bases left unmatched: 14. The CDR3 loop is CSAGGSGGSVEQYF. CDR3 bases: TGCAGCGCTGGGGGCAGCGGGGGTAGTGTCGAGCAGTACTTC.

The J gene is TRBJ1-5, the V gene TRBV5-6, with D possibly matching TRBD1 (5 bases). The ends were cut back, 9 bases at V and 3 bases at J, with 19 bases in the middle. CDR3 length: 15 amino acids. CDR1 SGHDT and CDR2 YYEEEE come from the germline V gene. The CDR3 coding sequence is TGTGCCACCCAAAGGGGTACTGGGGACAATCAGCCCCAGCATTTT. It specifies CATQRGTGDNQPQHF.

The chain has TRBV4-1 and TRBJ2-1; TRBD1 or TRBD2 may be the D gene (6 bases each). The CDR3 spans 19 residues. CDR1 and CDR2 (germline): MGHRA, YSYEKL. The germline V and J ends were trimmed by 3 bases and 2 bases, with 23 bases remaining between them. This CDR3 is CASSQGGTSPLGPYNEQFF. The CDR3 DNA is TGCGCCAGCAGCCAGGGCGGGACATCCCCTCTGGGTCCCTACAATGAGCAGTTCTTC.

V and J are TRBV18 and TRBJ1-6; D is uncertain. CDR1 is KGHSH, CDR2 LQKENI, per germline. The V end was cut by 5 bases, the J end by 2 bases, with 13 bases between. CDR3 length: 16 residues. CDR3 in DNA: TGTGCCAGCTCAGAGATGGCGGGTACCTATAATTCACCCCTCCACTTT. This translates into CASSEMAGTYNSPLHF.

The J gene is TRBJ2-7, the V gene TRBV15, with 12 bases identical to TRBD2. The CDR3 runs 14 residues. With 5 bases clipped from V and 6 bases from J, the junction kept 5 bases outside the gene matches. Per the germline V gene, CDR1 is LNHNV and CDR2 is YYDKDF (reference sequence). CDR3 in amino acids: CATSVRTSGVEQYF. The CDR3 DNA is TGTGCCACCAGCGTGCGGACTAGCGGGGTCGAGCAGTACTTC. The full variable domain, rest sourced from reference TRBV15 and TRBJ2-7, is DAMVIQNPRYQVTQFGKPVTLSCSQTLNHNVMYWYQQKSSQAPKLLFHYYDKDFNNEADTPDNFQSRRPNTSFCFLDIRSPGLGDTAMYLCATSVRTSGVEQYFGPGTRLTVT.

The chain couples TRBV2 to TRBJ1-2; 10 positions match TRBD1. The CDR3 sequence is 15 residues long. The J segment lost 5 bases and the V segment lost 2 bases, leaving 5 bases of the junction unmatched. CDR1 and CDR2 from the germline V gene are SNHLY and FYNNEI. The CDR3 loop reads CASSELGDRGYGYTF. The CDR3 bases are TGTGCCAGCAGTGAATTAGGGGACAGGGGATATGGCTACACCTTC.

The sample holds a few counts of this clone. This rearrangement joins TRBV6-1 to TRBJ2-7; D gene ambiguous. The CDR3 spans 15 residues. The germline V gene encodes CDR1 MNHNS and CDR2 SASEGT. With 0 bases removed from V and 1 base from J, the gap between germline ends came to 10 bases. The CDR3, as DNA: TGTGCCAGCAGTGAAGCAGGGATGGGATCCTACGAGCAGTACGTC. This sequence encodes CASSEAGMGSYEQYV.

The chain is built from TRBV7-9 and TRBJ1-1, with D hard to call. This CDR3 comprises 14 residues. V gave up 4 bases and J gave up 7 bases, with 16 bases separating them. Germline CDR1 SEHNR, CDR2 FQNEAQ (reference sequence). The DNA of the CDR3 is TGTGCCAGCAGCTCCGGCAGCCTTCTCCGTGAAGCTTTCTTT. Protein sequence: CASSSGSLLREAFF.

The CDR3 region is CASSLDRRAAQETQYF. The CDR3 DNA reads as TGTGCCAGCAGCTTAGATAGGCGGGCAGCGCAAGAGACCCAGTACTTC. J is TRBJ2-5 and V is TRBV7-2; the D gene is possibly TRBD2 (5 bases). V was pared by 1 base and J by 2 bases, with 14 bases between. The CDR3 consists of 16 residues. Per germline, CDR1 SGHTA and CDR2 FQGNSA.

The V call is TRBV29-1, the J call TRBJ2-1; 10 bases are a match to TRBD2. Trimming at V came to 7 bases and at J to 9 bases, leaving 15 bases not matched to a gene. CDR3 length: 15 residues. Germline-derived CDR1 and CDR2 are SQVTM and ANQGSEA. CDR3 region: CSGRLAGKARGEQFF. The CDR3 DNA follows: TGCAGCGGAAGACTAGCGGGTAAGGCTCGGGGTGAGCAGTTCTTC.

The table lists this clone with a few counts. The chain links TRBV19 to TRBJ1-2; 9 bases are shared with TRBD1. The CDR3 runs 15 residues. The V segment lost 3 bases and the J segment 10 bases; nucleotides outside the gene matches: 12. The germline gives CDR1 LNHDA, CDR2 SQIVND (reference sequence). This CDR3 is CASSISLGTGSHYTF. CDR3 in DNA: TGTGCCAGTAGTATCTCCCTCGGGACAGGGAGCCACTACACCTTC. Combining the CDR3 with reference TRBV19 and TRBJ1-2 gives the whole variable domain DGGITQSPKYLFRKEGQNVTLSCEQNLNHDAMYWYRQDPGQGLRLIYYSQIVNDFQKGDIAEGYSVSREKKESFPLTVTSAQKNPTAFYLCASSISLGTGSHYTFGSGTRLTVV.

This chain links TRBV3-1 (or the pseudogene TRBV3-2) with TRBJ1-5, with TRBD1 matching over 9 bases. Germline CDR1 reads LGHDT; CDR2 reads YNNKEL (reference sequence). Trimming cost V 4 bases and J 7 bases; bases outside gene matches: 5. CDR3 size: 14 residues. Here the CDR3 DNA reads TGTGCCAGCAGCCGGGACAGGGTTGGGCAGCCCCAGCATTTT. Protein: CASSRDRVGQPQHF.

The CDR3 DNA sequence: TGTGCCAGCAGCCTAACAGGGTCGGGTGAAAAACTGTTTTTT. The encoded protein is CASSLTGSGEKLFF. V and J are TRBV25-1 and TRBJ1-4, with TRBD1 as a possible D gene (6 bases). Trimming removed 6 bases from V and 7 bases from J, with 15 bases in between. The germline CDR1 and CDR2 sequences are MGHDK and SYGVNS. The CDR3 totals 14 residues.

The gene calls are TRBV9 and TRBJ1-2; D is possibly TRBD1 (5 bases). V lost 4 bases, J lost 6 bases, and 22 bases lay in between. The CDR3 covers 16 residues. In germline, CDR1 is SGDLS, CDR2 YYNGEE. Here the CDR3 DNA reads TGTGCCAGCAGCCTAAATCCCACGACAGTCGCGAATGGCTACACCTTC. Protein product: CASSLNPTTVANGYTF. Using reference TRBV9 and TRBJ1-2 for the parts outside the CDR3, the full variable domain is DSGVTQTPKHLITATGQRVTLRCSPRSGDLSVYWYQQSLDQGLQFLIQYYNGEERAKGNILERFSAQQFPDLHSELNLSSLELGDSALYFCASSLNPTTVANGYTFGSGTRLTVV.